This T cell receptor beta chain was recorded in a study of T-cell reconstitution after alpha-beta-depleted transplantation in children (dated by TCRdb to 2016 to 2017). Notes on the research overall: T-cell immune reconstitution after TCRalphabeta/CD19-depleted allogeneic hematopoietic cell transplantation in children was quantitatively tracked in the study by means of TCR repertoire profiling.

Preparation of the library involved PCR. Reads for this sample came from an Illumina HiSeq 2500. TCR library preparation used molecular barcoding, with unique molecular identifiers applied to normalize quantification of the TCRbeta repertoire. TCRdb passed the public sequencing reads through fastp at Q25 and MiXCR, retaining productive beta sequences. Each entry merges the rows of one CDR3 protein and shows their most common DNA and genes. The sample records about 240,000 distinct CDR3 sequences, about 12% of which are singletons. 2.6% of the sample is taken by the ten largest. This clonotype has ten or more counts. The antigen it binds to is not known. No clone much larger than this one lies a single base away; base qualities are absent. Per the germline V gene, MNHEY is the CDR1 and SVGAGI is the CDR2. Trimming at the junction amounts to 0 bases on V and 3 bases on J, and the germline ends lie 12 bases apart. Measured from the cysteine to the phenylalanine, the CDR3 is 15 residues long. Just the 45-base CDR3 DNA is kept, in frame starting at base 1.

The sequence derives from a human donor who donated a stem cell graft to a child with acute lymphoblastic leukemia. The material was PBMCs from the stem cell graft donor, obtained from the stem cell graft. The sequence joins TRBV6-5 to TRBJ2-7; TRBD1 is perhaps the D gene, given 7 matching bases. CDR3 reads: CASSYSRQGLYEQYF. The DNA sequence reads TGTGCCAGCAGTTACTCGAGACAGGGACTCTACGAGCAGTACTTC.